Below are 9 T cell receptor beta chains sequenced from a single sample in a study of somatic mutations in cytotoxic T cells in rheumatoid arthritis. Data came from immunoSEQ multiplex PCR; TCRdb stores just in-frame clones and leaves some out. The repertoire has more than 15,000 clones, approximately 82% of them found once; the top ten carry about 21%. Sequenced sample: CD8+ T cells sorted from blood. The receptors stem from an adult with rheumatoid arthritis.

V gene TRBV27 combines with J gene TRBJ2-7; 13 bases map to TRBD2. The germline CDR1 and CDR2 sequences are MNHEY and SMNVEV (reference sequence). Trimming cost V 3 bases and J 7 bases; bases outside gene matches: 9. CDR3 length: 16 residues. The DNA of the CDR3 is TGTGCCAGCAGTTTGGTGGGACTAGCGGGATTCAGGGAGCAGTACTTC. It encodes CASSLVGLAGFREQYF.

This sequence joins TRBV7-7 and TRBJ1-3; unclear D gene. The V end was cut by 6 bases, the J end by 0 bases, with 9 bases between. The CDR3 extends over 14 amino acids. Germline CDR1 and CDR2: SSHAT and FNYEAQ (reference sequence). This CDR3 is CASSPSASGNTIYF. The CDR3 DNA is TGTGCCAGCAGTCCCTCAGCCTCTGGAAACACCATATATTTT. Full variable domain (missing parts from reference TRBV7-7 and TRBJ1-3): GAGVSQSPRYKVTKRGQDVTLRCDPISSHATLYWYQQALGQGPEFLTYFNYEAQPDKSGLPSDRFSAERPEGSISTLTIQRTEQRDSAMYRCASSPSASGNTIYFGEGSWLTVV.

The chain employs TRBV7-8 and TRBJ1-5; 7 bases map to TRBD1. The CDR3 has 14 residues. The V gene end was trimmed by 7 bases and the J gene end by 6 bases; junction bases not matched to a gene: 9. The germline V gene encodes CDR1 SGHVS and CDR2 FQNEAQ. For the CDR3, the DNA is TGTGCCAGCACTAAGGAGGGGGCGAGTCAGCCCCAGCATTTT. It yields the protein CASTKEGASQPQHF.

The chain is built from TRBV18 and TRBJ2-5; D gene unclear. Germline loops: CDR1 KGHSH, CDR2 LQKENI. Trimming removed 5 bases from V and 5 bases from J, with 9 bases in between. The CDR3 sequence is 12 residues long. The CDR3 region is CASSGIEETQYF. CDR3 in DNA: TGTGCCAGCTCAGGAATCGAGGAGACCCAGTACTTC. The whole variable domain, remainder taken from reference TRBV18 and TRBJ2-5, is NAGVMQNPRHLVRRRGQEARLRCSPMKGHSHVYWYRQLPEEGLKFMVYLQKENIIDESGMPKERFSAEFPKEGPSILRIQQVVRGDSAAYFCASSGIEETQYFGPGTRLLVL.

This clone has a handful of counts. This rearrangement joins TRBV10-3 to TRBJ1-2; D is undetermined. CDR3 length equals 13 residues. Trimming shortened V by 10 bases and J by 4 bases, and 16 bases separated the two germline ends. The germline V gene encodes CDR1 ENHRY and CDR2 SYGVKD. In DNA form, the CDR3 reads TGTGCCACCCCATTAAGTTTCGGCTATGGCTACACCTTC. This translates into CATPLSFGYGYTF.

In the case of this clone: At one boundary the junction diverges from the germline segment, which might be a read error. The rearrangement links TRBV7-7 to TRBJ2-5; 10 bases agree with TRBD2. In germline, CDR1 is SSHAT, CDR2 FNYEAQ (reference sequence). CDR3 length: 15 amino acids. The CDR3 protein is CASTLTSGVGETQYF. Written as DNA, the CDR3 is TGTGCTAGCACCCTAACTAGCGGGGTAGGGGAGACCCAGTACTTC.

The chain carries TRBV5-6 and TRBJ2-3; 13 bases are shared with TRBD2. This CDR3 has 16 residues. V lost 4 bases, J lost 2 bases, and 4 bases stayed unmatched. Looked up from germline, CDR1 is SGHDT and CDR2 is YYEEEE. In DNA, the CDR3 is TGTGCCAGCAGCGTTGGACTAGCGGGAGACACAGATACGCAGTATTTT. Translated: CASSVGLAGDTDTQYF.

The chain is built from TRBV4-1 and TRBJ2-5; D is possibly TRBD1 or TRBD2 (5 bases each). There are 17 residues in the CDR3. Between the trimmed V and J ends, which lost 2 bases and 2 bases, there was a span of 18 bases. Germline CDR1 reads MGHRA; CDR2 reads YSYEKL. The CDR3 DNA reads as TGCGCCAGCAGCCAACATTCTCCGGGACGTATACAAGAGACCCAGTACTTC. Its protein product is CASSQHSPGRIQETQYF.

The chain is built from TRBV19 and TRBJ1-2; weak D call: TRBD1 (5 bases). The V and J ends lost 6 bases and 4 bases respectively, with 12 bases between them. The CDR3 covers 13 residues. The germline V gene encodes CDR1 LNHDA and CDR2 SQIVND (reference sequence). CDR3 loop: CASSPGRIYGYTF. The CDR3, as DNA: TGTGCCAGTAGCCCGGGACGGATCTATGGCTACACCTTC.